The 10 T cell receptor beta chains given below trace back to one sample, sequenced in a study of blood T cell repertoires in COVID-19 (dated by TCRdb to between 2020 and 2021). Libraries came from the immunoSEQ multiplex PCR assay. TCRdb provides this immuneACCESS table in a form limited to in-frame rearrangements. Some clones are lacking; in checked studies, under half of them reflect an unresolved V gene, and why the rest are absent is not known. In this sample the table shows roughly 16,000 clones, roughly 85% of which occur a single time. Approximately 35% of the sample rests with the top ten. The specimen sequenced was peripheral blood. The receptor set was obtained from a man aged 70-80 years in a cohort sampled during active COVID-19.

The chain links TRBV11-2 to TRBJ2-7; no definite D call. This CDR3 spans 14 amino acids. Germline V CDR1 and CDR2: SGHAT, FQNNGV. The V gene lost 4 bases and the J gene lost 0 bases, with 10 bases spanning the gap. CDR3 loop: CASSSDWSSYEQYF. CDR3 nucleotide sequence: TGTGCCAGCAGCTCCGACTGGAGCTCCTACGAGCAGTACTTC. The full variable domain, with the rest looked up from reference TRBV11-2 and TRBJ2-7, is EAGVAQSPRYKIIEKRQSVAFWCNPISGHATLYWYQQILGQGPKLLIQFQNNGVVDDSQLPKDRFSAERLKGVDSTLKIQPAKLEDSAVYLCASSSDWSSYEQYFGPGTRLTVT.

This clone came up once. The chain carries TRBV5-1 and TRBJ1-4, with 7 bases fitting TRBD1. CDR3 length equals 15 residues. Looked up from germline, CDR1 is SGHRS and CDR2 is YFSETQ. V lost 4 bases and J lost 4; bases outside the gene matches: 7. CDR3 residues: CASSHPGTDNEKLFF. The CDR3 coding sequence is TGCGCCAGCAGCCACCCCGGGACAGATAATGAAAAACTGTTTTTT.

The genes are TRBV30 and TRBJ2-2; D perhaps matches TRBD1 (5 bases). Trimming left V 1 base short and J 3 bases short, with 12 bases between. This CDR3 spans 15 amino acids. CDR1 is GTSNPN, CDR2 SVGIG, per germline (reference sequence). The chain's CDR3 is CAWSDRGAHTGELFF. DNA of the CDR3: TGTGCCTGGAGTGACCGTGGGGCGCACACCGGGGAGCTGTTTTTT.

This chain connects TRBV6-6 to TRBJ1-1; 7 bases are shared with TRBD1. CDR1 is MNHNY and CDR2 is SVGAGI in the germline V gene (reference sequence). This CDR3 contains 15 residues. Trimming took 4 bases from V and 1 from J; bases not matched to a gene: 6. The CDR3 bases are TGTGCCAGCAGTTCCCGAGACAGGGCGAACACTGAAGCTTTCTTT. It translates to CASSSRDRANTEAFF.

Here the CDR3 reads CASSVTARLREEKLFF. The CDR3 nucleotides are TGTGCCAGTAGTGTTACAGCTCGGCTCCGGGAAGAAAAACTGTTTTTT. The chain is built from TRBV19 and TRBJ1-4; D unclear. Trimming stripped 5 bases from V and 8 bases from J, with 21 bases between. This CDR3 is 16 amino acids long. The germline CDR1 and CDR2 sequences are LNHDA and SQIVND (reference sequence).

The chain is built from TRBV11-1 and TRBJ2-5, with D possibly matching TRBD2 (6 bases). V lost 3 bases and J lost 9, with 14 bases in between. Germline CDR1 is SGHAT and CDR2 is FQDESV (reference sequence). The CDR3 loop spans 13 amino acids. The CDR3 DNA follows: TGTGCCAGCAGCTTGGTCGGGTCGGGGGCCCAGTACTTC. It encodes CASSLVGSGAQYF. Full variable domain (remainder filled in from reference TRBV11-1 and TRBJ2-5): EAEVAQSPRYKITEKSQAVAFWCDPISGHATLYWYRQILGQGPELLVQFQDESVVDDSQLPKDRFSAERLKGVDSTLKIQPAELGDSAMYLCASSLVGSGAQYFGPGTRLLVL.

The chain carries TRBV10-3 and TRBJ1-6; 7 nucleotides align to TRBD1. The CDR3 covers 15 residues. After removal of 6 bases from V and 5 bases from J, the junction contained 7 bases not matched to a gene. Germline-derived CDR1 and CDR2 are ENHRY and SYGVKD. As DNA, the CDR3 is TGTGCCATCAGCCTATCCGGGACAGATAATTCACCCCTCCACTTT. This gives the protein CAISLSGTDNSPLHF.

The gene calls are TRBV3-1 (or the pseudogene TRBV3-2) and TRBJ1-2; 7 bases match TRBD1. Per germline, CDR1 LGHDT and CDR2 YNNKEL (reference sequence). V gave up 0 bases and J gave up 3 bases; unmatched junction bases: 7. The CDR3 contains 16 residues. This CDR3 reads CASSQDRGQSYYGYTF. The CDR3 DNA reads as TGTGCCAGCAGCCAAGATCGGGGACAGTCTTACTATGGCTACACCTTC.

V gene TRBV28 combines with J gene TRBJ2-7; TRBD2 aligns across 9 bases. Unmatched junction bases numbered 12, after V lost 6 bases and J lost 3 bases. Germline lookup yields CDR1 MDHEN and CDR2 SYDVKM. This CDR3 region has 16 residues. CDR3 sequence reads: CASSPAAGGILYEQYF. The CDR3 nucleotides read TGTGCCAGCAGCCCCGCGGCGGGAGGGATCCTCTACGAGCAGTACTTC.

This clone was picked up one time. This sequence joins TRBV27 and TRBJ2-7; 7 nucleotides align to TRBD1. Germline-derived CDR1 and CDR2 are MNHEY and SMNVEV (reference sequence). The CDR3 extends over 15 amino acids. J lost 2 bases, V lost 0 bases, and 4 bases had no gene match. The CDR3 DNA is TGTGCCAGCAGTTTATCCAGGGACAGAGCCTACGAGCAGTACTTC. Translation: CASSLSRDRAYEQYF.